This TCR beta chain was sequenced for a study of CD8+CD57+ T cells in acquired aplastic anemia. Points from the study as a whole: Overlap between patients and controls comprised twenty-nine CD8+ CDR3 sequences. Levels of CD8+ Simpson's diversity were not significantly distinct in patients versus controls.

The TCR beta profiling, which covered VDJ combination and CDR3 sequence, was carried out using genomic DNA as the template. TCRdb reanalysed the reads using MiXCR and keeps one entry per CDR3 protein. The sample includes 60,000 to 75,000 distinct CDR3 sequences, less than 65% seen only once; the top ten take about 2.5%. As for this clonotype: Its target is unknown.

The V and J ends lost 6 bases and 9 bases respectively, with 18 bases between them. This CDR3 contains 13 residues. The germline V gene encodes CDR1 SQVTM and CDR2 ANQGSEA. The chain couples TRBV29-1 to TRBJ2-1; a weak D match, TRBD1 (6 bases). The specimen was sorted CD4+, CD8+, or CD8+CD57+ T cells (not recorded which) from PBMCs. The source of this sequence is a human donor in good health, serving as a control. The CDR3 DNA is TGCAGCGTCGGCAGGGGTATTCGGGCTGAGCAGTTCTTC. The encoded protein is CSVGRGIRAEQFF.